This T cell receptor beta chain comes out of a study of neurological immune-mediated disorders. Findings of the study overall: None of the CDR3 amino acid sequences of expanded clones were shared across subjects, and this suggested private repertoires in all groups.

Regarding time point: technical triplicate 1. This clonotype was observed at least ten times. Its matching antigen is unknown. The germline CDR1 and CDR2 sequences are PRHDT and FYEKMQ (reference sequence). This CDR3 spans 13 amino acids. V was trimmed by 0 bases and J by 4 bases, leaving 6 bases between them. The team produced cDNA through 5'RACE using 10-nucleotide random UMIs. TCRdb fed the 5' RACE reads into MiXCR, producing one record per CDR3 protein. The sample yields approximately 36,000 distinct CDR3 sequences, over 8.5% seen once. The sample comprised PBMCs. The gene calls are TRBV13 and TRBJ1-1, with no clear D. The receptor was derived from a man in his 60s with HTLV-1-associated myelopathy (HAM/TSP). The CDR3 DNA is TGTGCCAGCAGCTTAGGGCAGTCCACTGAAGCTTTCTTT. This encodes CASSLGQSTEAFF.